This T cell receptor (beta chain) derives from a study of blood T cells in healthy people across ages. Notes on the study in general: Diversity figures derived from one million T cells were judged to underestimate the true value. Correlation between TCR beta diversity and naive T cell percentage was strong.

Germline lookup yields CDR1 ENHRY and CDR2 SYGVKD. V was trimmed by 6 bases and J by 8 bases, leaving 15 bases between them. The CDR3 has 13 residues. The second PCR ran roughly 7 to 11 cycles with a sample-barcoded 5' primer and J-beta primers. Tagging of each cDNA molecule was performed by a template-switch adaptor with 12 random nucleotides. TCRdb re-called the 5' RACE reads through MiXCR, storing one row per CDR3 protein. This table has roughly 800,000 distinct CDR3 sequences, 30% to 45% appearing once. Points on this clonotype: What it binds is not known. A read error is possible here, since a much larger clone lies one base away.

This receptor was taken from a man aged 18 to 35 in good health. The sequenced sample was blood. This chain uses TRBV10-3 with TRBJ2-3; tentatively, D is TRBD1 or TRBD2 (5 bases each). The CDR3 reads CAIRTGHVGTQYF. CDR3 DNA: TGTGCCATCAGGACGGGGCACGTGGGTACGCAGTATTTT.